The clone carrying this T cell receptor beta chain was seen many times. Its antigen is unknown. Next came a second PCR, run for about 6 to 11 cycles, which used a sample-barcoded 5' primer along with a J-beta primer mix. TCRdb re-analysed the 5' RACE reads in MiXCR, keeping a single row per CDR3 protein. The sample carries approximately 350,000 distinct CDR3 sequences, 45% to 60% recorded once. The sample comes from a study of blood T cells in healthy people across ages. Findings of the study overall: Per million T cells, TCR beta diversity dropped about linearly as age rose.

Germline V gene data show CDR1 as SEHNR and CDR2 as FQNEAQ (reference sequence). V shed 5 bases, J shed 4 bases, and the junction held 12 bases outside the gene matches. The CDR3 is 18 residues long. The sequence derives from a man in his sixties in good health. This sequence joins TRBV7-9 and TRBJ2-7; TRBD2 aligns across 15 bases. Sequencing used blood. CDR3 DNA: TGTGCCAGCAGCGGACGGACTAGCGGGGGGGACCTCCCATACGAGCAGTACTTC. Amino acids: CASSGRTSGGDLPYEQYF.